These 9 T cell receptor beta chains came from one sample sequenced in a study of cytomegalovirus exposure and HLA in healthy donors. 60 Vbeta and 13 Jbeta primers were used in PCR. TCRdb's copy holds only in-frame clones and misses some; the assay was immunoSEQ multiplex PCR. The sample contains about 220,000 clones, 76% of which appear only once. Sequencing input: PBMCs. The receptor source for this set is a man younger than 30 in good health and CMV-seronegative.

The CDR3 region has the DNA TGTGCCAGCAGCTTGGCTTGGGCGAGCACTGAAGCTTTCTTT. Amino acid sequence: CASSLAWASTEAFF. The rearrangement links TRBV5-5 to TRBJ1-1; D unclear. From germline, CDR1 is SGHKS and CDR2 YYEKEE (reference sequence). With 0 bases removed from V and 4 bases from J, the gap between germline ends came to 10 bases. The CDR3 runs 14 residues.

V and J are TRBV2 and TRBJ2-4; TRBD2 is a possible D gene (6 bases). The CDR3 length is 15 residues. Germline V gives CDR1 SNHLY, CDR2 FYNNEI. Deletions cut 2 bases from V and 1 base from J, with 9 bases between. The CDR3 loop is CASSELGGAKNIQYF. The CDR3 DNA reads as TGTGCCAGCAGTGAACTCGGAGGGGCCAAAAACATTCAGTACTTC.

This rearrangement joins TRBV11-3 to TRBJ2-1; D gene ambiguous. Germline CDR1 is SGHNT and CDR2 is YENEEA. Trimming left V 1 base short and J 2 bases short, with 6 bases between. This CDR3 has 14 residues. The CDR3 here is CASSLGGPYNEQFF. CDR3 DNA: TGTGCCAGCAGCTTAGGCGGCCCCTACAATGAGCAGTTCTTC.

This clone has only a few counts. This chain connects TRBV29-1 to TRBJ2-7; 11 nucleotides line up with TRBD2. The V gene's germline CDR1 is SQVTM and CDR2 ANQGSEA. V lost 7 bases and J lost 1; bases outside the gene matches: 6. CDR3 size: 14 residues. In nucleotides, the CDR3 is TGCAGCGCCGGGACTAGCGGTTCTTCCTACGAGCAGTACTTC. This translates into CSAGTSGSSYEQYF.

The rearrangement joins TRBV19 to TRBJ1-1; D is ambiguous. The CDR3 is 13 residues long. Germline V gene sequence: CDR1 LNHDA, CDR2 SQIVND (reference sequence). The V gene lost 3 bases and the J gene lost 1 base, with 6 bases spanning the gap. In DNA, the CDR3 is TGTGCCAGTAGTATGCGGCCGAACACTGAAGCTTTCTTT. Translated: CASSMRPNTEAFF.

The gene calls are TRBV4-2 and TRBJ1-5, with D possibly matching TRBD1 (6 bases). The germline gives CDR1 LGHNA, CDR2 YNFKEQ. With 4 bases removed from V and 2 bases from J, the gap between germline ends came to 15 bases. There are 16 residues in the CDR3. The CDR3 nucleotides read TGTGCCAGCAGCCGGGCAGGGGATTCGGGCAATCAGCCCCAGCATTTT. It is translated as CASSRAGDSGNQPQHF.

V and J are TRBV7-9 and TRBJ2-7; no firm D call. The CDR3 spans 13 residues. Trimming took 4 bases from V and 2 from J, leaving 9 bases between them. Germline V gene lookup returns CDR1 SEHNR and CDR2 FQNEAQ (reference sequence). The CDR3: CASSSGKAYEQYF. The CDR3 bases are TGTGCCAGCAGCTCAGGTAAAGCCTACGAGCAGTACTTC.

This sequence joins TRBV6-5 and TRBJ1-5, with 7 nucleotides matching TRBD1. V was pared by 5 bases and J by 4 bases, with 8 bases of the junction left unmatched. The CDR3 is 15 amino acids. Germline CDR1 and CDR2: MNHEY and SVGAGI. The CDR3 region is CASSVAGTANQPQHF. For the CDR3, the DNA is TGTGCCAGCAGTGTTGCCGGGACAGCAAATCAGCCCCAGCATTTT.

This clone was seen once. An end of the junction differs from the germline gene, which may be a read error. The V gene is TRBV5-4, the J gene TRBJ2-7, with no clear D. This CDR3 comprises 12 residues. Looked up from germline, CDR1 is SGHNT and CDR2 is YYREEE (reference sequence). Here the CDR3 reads CASSFPNENPNF. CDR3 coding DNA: TGTGCCAGCAGCTTCCCCAACGAGAACCCGAACTTC.